The present T cell receptor beta chain was sequenced within a study of shared T cell receptors in the human thymus. Germline lookup yields CDR1 SNHLY and CDR2 FYNNEI. V lost 6 bases to trimming and J lost 7 bases, with 21 bases between them. This CDR3 is 16 amino acids long. Some clones are missing from TCRdb's copy, which holds only in-frame ones; the method was immunoSEQ multiplex PCR. The sample lists about 380,000 clones, 95% occurring once. Sequencing was carried out using thymocytes. This TCR was recovered from a human donor. The chain has TRBV2 and TRBJ1-4; D is possibly TRBD1 (6 bases). As DNA, the CDR3 is TGTGCCAGCAGATATAACAGGGAGGATTGGAGTGAAAAACTGTTTTTT. Translating it yields CASRYNREDWSEKLFF. The whole variable domain, filled in from reference TRBV2 and TRBJ1-4, reads EPEVTQTPSHQVTQMGQEVILRCVPISNHLYFYWYRQILGQKVEFLVSFYNNEISEKSEIFDDQFSVERPDGSNFTLKIRSTKLEDSAMYFCASRYNREDWSEKLFFGSGTQLSVL.